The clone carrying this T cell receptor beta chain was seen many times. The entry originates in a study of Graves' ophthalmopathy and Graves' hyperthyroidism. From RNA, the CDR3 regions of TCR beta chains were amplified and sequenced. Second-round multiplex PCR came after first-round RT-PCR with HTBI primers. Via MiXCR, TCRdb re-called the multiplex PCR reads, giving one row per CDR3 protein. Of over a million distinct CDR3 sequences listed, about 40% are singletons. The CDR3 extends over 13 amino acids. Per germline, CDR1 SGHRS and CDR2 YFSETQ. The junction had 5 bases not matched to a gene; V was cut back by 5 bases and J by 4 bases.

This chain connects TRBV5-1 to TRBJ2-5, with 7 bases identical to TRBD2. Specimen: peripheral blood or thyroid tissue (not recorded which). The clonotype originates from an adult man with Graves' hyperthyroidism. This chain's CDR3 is CASRSLAAETQYF. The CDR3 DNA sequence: TGCGCCAGCAGGTCCCTAGCGGCAGAGACCCAGTACTTC. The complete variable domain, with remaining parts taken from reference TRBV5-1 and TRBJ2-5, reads KAGVTQTPRYLIKTRGQQVTLSCSPISGHRSVSWYQQTPGQGLQFLFEYFSETQRNKGNFPGRFSGRQFSNSRSEMNVSTLELGDSALYLCASRSLAAETQYFGPGTRLLVL.